Following are 20 T cell receptor beta chains from one sample sequenced in a study of radiation and T cells in renal cell carcinoma. Libraries were prepared by immunoSEQ multiplex PCR; TCRdb keeps only in-frame clonotypes and omits some of them. The sample records 100,000 to 150,000 clones, roughly four fifths being singletons. The time point: blood 2 weeks post-SBRT. Treatment defined: 15 Gy SBRT to primary tumor, nephrectomy 4 weeks later. Sequences were derived from blood, sampled from a patient whose treatment included radiotherapy and nephrectomy. Receptors were obtained from a man aged 45 to 65 with renal cell carcinoma.

The gene calls are TRBV27 and TRBJ1-4, with a weak D call TRBD1 (6 bases). The V gene's germline CDR1 is MNHEY and CDR2 SMNVEV (reference sequence). The ends were cut back, 4 bases at V and 0 bases at J, with 21 bases in the middle. The CDR3 contains 19 residues. In DNA, the CDR3 is TGTGCCAGCAGTTCCTCCGACAGATGGGGGCTTGCAACTAATGAAAAACTGTTTTTT. This translates into CASSSSDRWGLATNEKLFF.

This clone has just a few counts. This rearrangement joins TRBV27 to TRBJ2-5; 13 bases line up with TRBD2. Germline CDR1 MNHEY, CDR2 SMNVEV (reference sequence). The CDR3 has 15 amino acids. With 4 bases clipped from V and 5 bases from J, the junction kept 4 bases outside the gene matches. CDR3 protein: CASSSGLAGEETQYF. CDR3 nucleotide sequence: TGTGCCAGCAGTTCCGGACTAGCGGGAGAGGAGACCCAGTACTTC.

Worth noting for this clone: A read error may produce the germline difference seen at one junction end. Other DNA sequences within the sample encode an identical CDR3. The gene calls are TRBV7-7 and TRBJ2-1, with D uncertain. Germline values: CDR1 SSHAT, CDR2 FNYEAQ (reference sequence). The CDR3 extends over 13 amino acids. The CDR3 spells CASSLAEADEQFF. The CDR3 bases are TGTGCTAGCAGCTTAGCTGAGGCGGATGAGCAGTTCTTC.

V usage is TRBV28 and J usage is TRBJ1-2, with D perhaps matching TRBD1 (5 bases). The CDR3 totals 15 residues. Germline V gene sequence: CDR1 MDHEN, CDR2 SYDVKM. V was pared by 3 bases and J by 0 bases, with 11 bases between. CDR3 sequence (DNA): TGTGCCAGCAGTTTGGCAGGGCGGGCTAACTATGGCTACACCTTC. Amino acid sequence: CASSLAGRANYGYTF.

The chain is built from TRBV4-3 and TRBJ1-1; TRBD1 agrees at 7 bases. J gave up 4 bases and V 3 bases, and 8 bases lay outside the gene matches. From germline, CDR1 is LGHNA and CDR2 YSLEER. The CDR3 loop spans 15 amino acids. The DNA of the CDR3 is TGCGCCAGCAGCCAGCTATCAGGGGGGAGCACTGAAGCTTTCTTT. Its translation is CASSQLSGGSTEAFF.

The V and J genes are TRBV28 and TRBJ2-6; maybe TRBD1 (6 bases). The CDR3 runs 16 residues. From germline, CDR1 is MDHEN and CDR2 SYDVKM. The V and J ends lost 2 bases and 0 bases respectively, with 8 bases between them. The CDR3 sequence: CASSLQGTSGANVLTF. CDR3 nucleotide sequence: TGTGCCAGCAGTTTACAGGGGACCTCTGGGGCCAACGTCCTGACTTTC.

This clone was seen more than once but under ten times. The chain joins TRBV4-1 to TRBJ2-2; 7 bases map to TRBD2. This CDR3 has 17 amino acids. V lost 5 bases and J lost 4; bases outside the gene matches: 13. The germline gives CDR1 MGHRA, CDR2 YSYEKL. The CDR3 DNA follows: TGCGCCAGCAGCGTAGAGGGGAGGGCCCGGGGCACCGGGGAGCTGTTTTTT. It encodes CASSVEGRARGTGELFF.

This chain connects TRBV28 to TRBJ1-5; 7 bases are a match to TRBD1. The trim removed 4 bases at V and 0 bases at J, leaving 9 bases unmatched. Germline V gives CDR1 MDHEN, CDR2 SYDVKM. There are 17 residues in the CDR3. This CDR3 reads CASSSRQGGTSNQPQHF. The CDR3, as DNA: TGTGCCAGCAGTTCCCGACAGGGTGGTACTAGCAATCAGCCCCAGCATTTT.

J is TRBJ1-1 and V is TRBV7-2; D not resolved. The CDR3 extends over 15 amino acids. Germline V gene sequence: CDR1 SGHTA, CDR2 FQGNSA. V was trimmed by 2 bases and J by 2 bases, leaving 12 bases between them. Here the CDR3 DNA reads TGTGCCAGCAGCTTATCACCAGCCGGTAACACTGAAGCTTTCTTT. Residues: CASSLSPAGNTEAFF.

This rearrangement joins TRBV4-3 to TRBJ1-1; perhaps TRBD1 as D (5 bases). This CDR3 is 16 amino acids long. CDR1 is LGHNA and CDR2 is YSLEER in the germline V gene. The V gene lost 0 bases and the J gene lost 1 base, with 12 bases spanning the gap. CDR3 DNA: TGCGCCAGCAGCCAAGAAATTGACAGTAAGAACACTGAAGCTTTCTTT. It codes for CASSQEIDSKNTEAFF.

In regard to this clone: A read error may account for a junction end that differs from germline. Other DNA sequences in the sample encode the same CDR3. V usage is TRBV9 and J usage is TRBJ2-7, with D perhaps TRBD1 (5 bases). The germline gives CDR1 SGDLS, CDR2 YYNGEE. The CDR3 runs 15 residues. The CDR3 DNA reads as TGTGCCAGCAGCGTGGGGCCGGAGCCGATTTACGAGCAGTATTTC. It translates to CASSVGPEPIYEQYF.

This chain uses TRBV13 with TRBJ2-6; perhaps TRBD1 as D (6 bases). V lost 5 bases and J lost 1, with 9 bases in between. This CDR3 has 15 residues. Germline-derived CDR1 and CDR2 are PRHDT and FYEKMQ (reference sequence). The CDR3 DNA is TGTGCCAGCAGCGTACAGGGATCTGGGGCCAACGTCCTGACTTTC. It is translated as CASSVQGSGANVLTF. The complete variable domain, with remaining parts taken from reference TRBV13 and TRBJ2-6, reads AAGVIQSPRHLIKEKRETATLKCYPIPRHDTVYWYQQGPGQDPQFLISFYEKMQSDKGSIPDRFSAQQFSDYHSELNMSSLELGDSALYFCASSVQGSGANVLTFGAGSRLTVL.

CDR3 residues: CASSLLRNTEAFF. Here the CDR3 DNA reads TGTGCCAGCAGCTTACTCCGGAACACTGAAGCTTTCTTT. This chain connects TRBV11-3 to TRBJ1-1; D ambiguous. This CDR3 contains 13 residues. The germline V gene has CDR1 SGHNT and CDR2 YENEEA. V lost 2 bases to trimming and J lost 1 base, with 5 bases between them.

The chain couples TRBV18 to TRBJ2-7, with TRBD2 matching 11 bases. CDR1 and CDR2 (germline): KGHSH, LQKENI. The CDR3 totals 16 residues. V lost 3 bases to trimming and J lost 9 bases; unmatched junction nucleotides: 13. In DNA, the CDR3 is TGTGCCAGCTCACCGCCGGGACTAGCGGTGCCTAATGCGCAGTACTTC. It encodes CASSPPGLAVPNAQYF.

The gene calls are TRBV5-1 and TRBJ2-5; D gene unclear. The CDR3 has 14 amino acids. V was pared by 4 bases and J by 1 base, with 11 bases between. Germline lookup yields CDR1 SGHRS and CDR2 YFSETQ. The CDR3: CASSPRSSQETQYF. The CDR3 coding sequence is TGCGCCAGCAGCCCCCGATCTAGCCAAGAGACCCAGTACTTC.

The V call is TRBV7-8, the J call TRBJ2-4, with a possible D match to TRBD1 (5 bases). This CDR3 region has 18 residues. Germline values: CDR1 SGHVS, CDR2 FQNEAQ. Trimming cost V 0 bases and J 0 bases, with 15 bases left between them. This CDR3 is CASSLARGQPIAKNIQYF. CDR3 nucleotide sequence: TGTGCCAGCAGCTTAGCGAGAGGACAACCTATAGCCAAAAACATTCAGTACTTC. The full variable domain, completed using reference TRBV7-8 and TRBJ2-4, is GAGVSQSPRYKVAKRGQDVALRCDPISGHVSLFWYQQALGQGPEFLTYFQNEAQLDKSGLPSDRFFAERPEGSVSTLKIQRTQQEDSAVYLCASSLARGQPIAKNIQYFGAGTRLSVL.

The chain carries TRBV7-2 and TRBJ2-1; 10 nucleotides align to TRBD2. Germline CDR1 reads SGHTA; CDR2 reads FQGNSA. V was pared by 4 bases and J by 8 bases, with 20 bases of the junction left unmatched. This CDR3 is 19 amino acids long. This CDR3 is CASSSQMTRTSGVEHEQFF. The CDR3 DNA sequence: TGTGCCAGCAGCTCCCAAATGACACGGACTAGCGGAGTGGAGCATGAGCAGTTCTTC. Based on the CDR3 plus reference TRBV7-2 and TRBJ2-1, the full variable domain is GAGVSQSPSNKVTEKGKDVELRCDPISGHTALYWYRQSLGQGLEFLIYFQGNSAPDKSGLPSDRFSAERTGGSVSTLTIQRTQQEDSAVYLCASSSQMTRTSGVEHEQFFGPGTRLTVL.

This clone came up a few times. This sequence joins TRBV7-9 and TRBJ2-1, with D maybe TRBD2 (6 bases). Looked up from germline, CDR1 is SEHNR and CDR2 is FQNEAQ (reference sequence). The CDR3 runs 18 residues. Trimming stripped 5 bases from V and 0 bases from J, with 20 bases between. The chain's CDR3 is CASSRNQLRGSSYNEQFF. CDR3 DNA: TGTGCCAGCAGCAGAAATCAGCTGCGGGGAAGCTCCTACAATGAGCAGTTCTTC.

The rearrangement uses TRBV4-2 and TRBJ1-6, with TRBD1 as a possible D gene (5 bases). Germline V lookup: CDR1 LGHNA, CDR2 YNFKEQ. This CDR3 comprises 14 residues. V was clipped by 3 bases and J by 6 bases, with 9 bases between them. Here the CDR3 reads CASSQAQGNSPLHF. For the CDR3, the DNA is TGTGCCAGCAGCCAGGCCCAGGGTAATTCACCCCTCCACTTT.

This chain links TRBV5-4 with TRBJ2-5; TRBD2 matches at 8 bases. V was pared by 2 bases and J by 1 base, with 7 bases of the junction left unmatched. In germline, CDR1 is SGHNT, CDR2 YYREEE (reference sequence). The CDR3 is 16 amino acids. The CDR3: CASSFGLAGFQETQYF. Written as DNA, the CDR3 is TGTGCCAGCAGCTTCGGGTTAGCGGGGTTCCAAGAGACCCAGTACTTC.